The subject of this entry is one T cell receptor (beta chain). The data were produced by immunoSEQ multiplex PCR, yet TCRdb's version contains in-frame clones alone and is incomplete. The repertoire holds 130,000 to 150,000 clones, around 91% seen once, with about an eighth in the top ten. This record comes from a study of blood T cell repertoires in COVID-19. Study information: T cells, B-cell-depleted T cells, or PBMCs supplied cDNA or gDNA.

Trimming removed 1 base from V and 5 bases from J; junction bases left unmatched: 2. Germline V lookup: CDR1 SQVTM, CDR2 ANQGSEA. This CDR3 spans 14 amino acids. Sequencing input: peripheral blood. This clonotype was obtained from a man between 18 and 29 years old with COVID-19, enrolled during active disease. The rearrangement links TRBV29-1 to TRBJ2-7; 13 bases agree with TRBD2. CDR3 DNA sequence: TGCAGCGTTGAAGTGGGGACTAGCGGGAACGAGCAGTACTTC. Translated, it gives CSVEVGTSGNEQYF.